This T cell receptor beta chain was captured in a study of a mutant IDH1 vaccine in newly diagnosed glioma. Study summary: Antecedent treatment encompassed radiotherapy, temozolomide, or their combination; the majority received both.

Findings of the study overall: Whatever changes occurred in top peripheral T cell clonotypes seemed unrelated to pseudoprogression.

Trimming removed 1 base from V and 5 bases from J, with 8 bases in between. The CDR3 totals 13 residues. The germline CDR1 and CDR2 sequences are SGHTA and FQGTGA. As for time point: baseline, week 1 (first vaccination visit). Treatment here: pre-vaccination baseline after standard-of-care therapy. Diagnosis in the donors showed new WHO grade 3 or 4 astrocytomas that were IDH1-mutant and ATRX-lost. A word on this clone: Its antigen is currently unknown.

Clones were read by immunoSEQ multiplex PCR, and TCRdb kept only the in-frame ones, dropping some. The sample shows over 80,000 clones, 70% to 90% of them seen only once. J is TRBJ1-1 and V is TRBV7-3; D gene ambiguous. The source of this sequence is a woman aged 45 to 65 with glioma. The sample here was PBMCs, taken from a glioma patient treated with radiotherapy, temozolomide or both. In DNA, the CDR3 is TGTGCCAGCAGCTTAAACCGAGGGACTGAAGCTTTCTTT. Protein sequence: CASSLNRGTEAFF.